Detailed here is one TCR beta chain. The antigen is not known. This sample stems from a study of T-cell reconstitution after alpha-beta-depleted transplantation in children. Study-wide results and limits: Fresh T-cell production supplied most of the T-cell counts and diversity seen one year after transplant.

Trimming at V came to 4 bases and at J to 12 bases, leaving 7 bases not matched to a gene. Germline V CDR1 and CDR2: DFQATT, SNEGSKA (reference sequence). The CDR3 is 11 residues long. TCRbeta library preparation incorporated unique molecular identifiers. TCRdb reanalysed the PCR reads using MiXCR and keeps one entry per CDR3 protein. The table shows around 600,000 distinct CDR3 sequences, with around 23% occurring only once. V and J are TRBV20-1 and TRBJ1-1, with TRBD1 identical over 8 bases. The sample here was PBMCs, mostly from graft donor cells, taken 360 days after TCRalphabeta/CD19-depleted stem cell transplant. The sequence was collected from a boy younger than two who had a stem cell transplant for acute myeloid leukemia, so the T cells may come from the graft donor. CDR3: CSATRDRGTFF. The CDR3 DNA reads TGCAGTGCTACGAGAGACAGGGGAACTTTCTTT.